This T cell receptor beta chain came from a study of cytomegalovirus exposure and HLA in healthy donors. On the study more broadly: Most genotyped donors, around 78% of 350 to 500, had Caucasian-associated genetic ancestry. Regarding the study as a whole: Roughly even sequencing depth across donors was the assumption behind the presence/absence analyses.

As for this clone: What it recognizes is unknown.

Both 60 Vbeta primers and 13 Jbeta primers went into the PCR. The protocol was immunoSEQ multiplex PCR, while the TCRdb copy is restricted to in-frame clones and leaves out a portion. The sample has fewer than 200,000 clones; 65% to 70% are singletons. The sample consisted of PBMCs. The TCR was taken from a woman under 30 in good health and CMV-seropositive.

CDR3 residues: CAWNRLAGGYEQYF. The DNA of the CDR3 is TGTGCCTGGAATAGACTAGCGGGAGGCTACGAGCAGTACTTC. The chain is built from TRBV30 and TRBJ2-7; TRBD2 matches at 13 bases. With V trimmed by 4 bases and J by 3 bases, 3 bases remained unmatched. CDR3 length: 14 amino acids. The germline gives CDR1 GTSNPN, CDR2 SVGIG (reference sequence).